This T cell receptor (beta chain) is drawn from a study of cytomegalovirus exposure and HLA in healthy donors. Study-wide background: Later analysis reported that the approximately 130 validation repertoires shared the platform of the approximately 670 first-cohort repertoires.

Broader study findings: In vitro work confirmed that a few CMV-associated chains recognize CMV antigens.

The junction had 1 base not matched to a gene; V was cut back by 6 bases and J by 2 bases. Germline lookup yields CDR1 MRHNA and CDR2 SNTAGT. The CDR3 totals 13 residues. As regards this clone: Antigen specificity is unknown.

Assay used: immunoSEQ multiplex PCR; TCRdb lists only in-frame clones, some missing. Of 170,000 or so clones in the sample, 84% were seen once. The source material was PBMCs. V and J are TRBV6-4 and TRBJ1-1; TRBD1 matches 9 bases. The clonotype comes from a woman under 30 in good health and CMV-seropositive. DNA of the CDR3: TGTGCCAGCAGGGACAGGGGTAACACTGAAGCTTTCTTT. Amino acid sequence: CASRDRGNTEAFF.